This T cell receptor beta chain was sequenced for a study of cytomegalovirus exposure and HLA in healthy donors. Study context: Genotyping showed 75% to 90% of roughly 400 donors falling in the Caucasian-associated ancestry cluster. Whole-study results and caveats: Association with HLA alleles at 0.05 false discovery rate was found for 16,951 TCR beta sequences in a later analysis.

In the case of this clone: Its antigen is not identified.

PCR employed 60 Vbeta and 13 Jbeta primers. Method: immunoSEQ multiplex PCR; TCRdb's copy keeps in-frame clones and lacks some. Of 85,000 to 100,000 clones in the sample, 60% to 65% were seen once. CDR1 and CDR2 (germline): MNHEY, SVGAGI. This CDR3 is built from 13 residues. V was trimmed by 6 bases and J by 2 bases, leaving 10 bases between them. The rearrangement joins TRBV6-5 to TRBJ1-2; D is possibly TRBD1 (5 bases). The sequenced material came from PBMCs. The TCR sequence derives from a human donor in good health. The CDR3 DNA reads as TGTGCCAGCAGAAGACAGAGAAACTATGGCTACACCTTC. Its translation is CASRRQRNYGYTF.